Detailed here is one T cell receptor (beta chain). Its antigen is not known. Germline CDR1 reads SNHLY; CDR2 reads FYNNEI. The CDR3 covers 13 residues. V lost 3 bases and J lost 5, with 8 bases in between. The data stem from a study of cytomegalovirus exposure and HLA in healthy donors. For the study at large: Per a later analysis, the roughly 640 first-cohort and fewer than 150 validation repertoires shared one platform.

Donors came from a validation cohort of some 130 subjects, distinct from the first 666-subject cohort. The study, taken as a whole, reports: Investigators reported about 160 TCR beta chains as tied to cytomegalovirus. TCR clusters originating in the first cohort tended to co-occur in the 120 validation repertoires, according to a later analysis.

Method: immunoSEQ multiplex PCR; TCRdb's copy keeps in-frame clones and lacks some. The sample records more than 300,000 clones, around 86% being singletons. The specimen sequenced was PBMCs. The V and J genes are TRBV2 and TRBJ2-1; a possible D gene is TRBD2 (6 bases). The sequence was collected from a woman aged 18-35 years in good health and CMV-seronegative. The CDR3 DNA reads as TGTGCCAGCAGTGACGGCGGGAACAATGAGCAGTTCTTC. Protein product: CASSDGGNNEQFF.